This T cell receptor beta chain was identified during a study of blood T cell repertoires in COVID-19. This clone occurred once. Produced via immunoSEQ multiplex PCR; TCRdb's table is partial and in-frame only. This sample has about 120,000 clones; almost 90% occur once, and the top ten carry 3.8%. This CDR3 region has 12 residues. In germline, CDR1 is ENHRY, CDR2 SYGVKD. V lost 8 bases, J lost 6 bases, and 14 bases lay in between. Sequencing was done on a sample of peripheral blood. The chain joins TRBV10-3 to TRBJ2-7; D ambiguous. The TCR was taken from a woman aged 55-69 years with COVID-19, enrolled during active disease. CDR3: CAIGLGSGEQYF. The CDR3 nucleotides are TGTGCCATCGGGTTGGGTTCGGGCGAGCAGTACTTC.